Listed below are T cell receptor beta chains from one sample, sequenced in a study of T-cell reconstitution after alpha-beta-depleted transplantation in children. TCRdb re-analysed the PCR reads in MiXCR, keeping a single row per CDR3 protein. The sample includes about 120,000 distinct CDR3 sequences, approximately 10% of them seen just once. Sequenced material: PBMCs, taken before TCRalphabeta/CD19-depleted stem cell transplant. These TCRs come from a boy between 2 and 15 years old with acute lymphoblastic leukemia, due to receive a stem cell transplant. The CDR3 runs from the conserved cysteine through the conserved F or W. A D gene is named only where the DNA matches it firmly.

TRBJ2-3	TRBV3-1	TRBD2	CASSPGTSGRKRTDTQYF
TRBJ2-3	TRBV20-1	TRBD2	CSARHLGLAGVGRGDTQYF
TRBJ2-2	TRBV7-7	TRBD2	CASSLGGSGTGELFF
TRBJ1-1	TRBV30	-	CARDAGRNTEAFF
TRBJ1-3	TRBV20-1	-	CSAKSGNSGNTIYF
TRBJ2-3	TRBV18	TRBD1	CASSPTGGDTQYF
TRBJ2-3	TRBV6-5	TRBD2	CASSPGLATDTQYF
TRBJ2-3	TRBV4-2	TRBD2	CASSQERASGRAGTDTQYF
TRBJ1-1	TRBV4-2	-	CASSPSEAFF
TRBJ2-6	TRBV12-3/TRBV12-4	-	CASSSASLPSGANVLTF
TRBJ1-5	TRBV18	-	CASSPTRGPSNQPQHF
TRBJ1-5	TRBV5-1	TRBD1	CASSPDQGGRRHF
TRBJ2-2	TRBV20-1	-	CSARGPLASTGELFF
TRBJ2-1	TRBV5-6	TRBD1	CASSFPGQFYNEQFF
TRBJ1-5	TRBV19	TRBD1	CASKVGQGALGNQPQHF
TRBJ2-1	TRBV11-2	TRBD2	CASSLVPGEREGYNEQFF
TRBJ2-2	TRBV20-1	-	CSAGTENTGELFF
TRBJ2-3	TRBV2	-	CASSEQSDRADTQYF
TRBJ2-1	TRBV18	TRBD1	CASSRRTGLRVDEQFF
TRBJ1-3	TRBV4-2	-	CASSPVGAGHLVGNTIYF
TRBJ2-3	TRBV9	TRBD2	CASSLLAGPTDTQYF
TRBJ2-1	TRBV5-1	-	CASSLHHNEQFF
TRBJ2-3	TRBV27	TRBD2	CASSPGLAGGSTDTQYF
TRBJ2-5	TRBV2	-	CASSAGRQETQYF
TRBJ2-1	TRBV20-1	-	CSARPDTPHGEQFF
TRBJ2-5	TRBV3-1	-	CASSHSVGEGTQYF
TRBJ2-1	TRBV20-1	-	CSASHLGSAPRYEQFF
TRBJ1-1	TRBV20-1	-	CSARDFENTEAFF
TRBJ1-2	TRBV7-8	TRBD1	CASSLRDRNYGYTF
TRBJ2-1	TRBV7-2	TRBD2	CASSLARTSGRAAGEQFF
TRBJ1-4	TRBV20-1	-	CSARQESTNEKLFF
TRBJ2-1	TRBV20-1	-	CSASEGDYEQFF
TRBJ2-2	TRBV7-2	TRBD2	CASSRTSENTGELFF
TRBJ2-1	TRBV20-1	TRBD2	CSARDSWTSGRGVAYNEQFF
TRBJ1-5	TRBV7-8	-	CASSLGRDNDQPQHF
TRBJ2-7	TRBV20-1	TRBD1	CSARTGAHEQYF
TRBJ2-1	TRBV7-9	-	CASSFPSHGEQFF
TRBJ2-1	TRBV5-1	TRBD1	CASSSENGQGYNEQFF
TRBJ2-1	TRBV20-1	TRBD2	CSARIGGLAGTYNEQFF
TRBJ2-5	TRBV7-9	TRBD1	CASSLPTGYMETQYF
TRBJ2-7	TRBV4-2	TRBD2	CASSYGLERDEQYF